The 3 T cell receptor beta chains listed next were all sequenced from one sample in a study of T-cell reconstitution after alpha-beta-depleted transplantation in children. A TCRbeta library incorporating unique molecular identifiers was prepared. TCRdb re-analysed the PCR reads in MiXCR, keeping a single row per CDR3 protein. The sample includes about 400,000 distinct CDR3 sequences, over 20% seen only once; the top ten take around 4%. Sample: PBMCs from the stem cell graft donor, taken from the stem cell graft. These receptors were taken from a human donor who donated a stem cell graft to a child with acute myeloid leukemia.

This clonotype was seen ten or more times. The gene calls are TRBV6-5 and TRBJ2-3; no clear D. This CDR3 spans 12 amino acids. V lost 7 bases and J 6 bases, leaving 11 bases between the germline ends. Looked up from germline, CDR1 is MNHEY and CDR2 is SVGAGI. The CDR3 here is CASTSPEDTQYF. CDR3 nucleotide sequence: TGTGCCAGCACCAGTCCTGAGGATACGCAGTATTTT.

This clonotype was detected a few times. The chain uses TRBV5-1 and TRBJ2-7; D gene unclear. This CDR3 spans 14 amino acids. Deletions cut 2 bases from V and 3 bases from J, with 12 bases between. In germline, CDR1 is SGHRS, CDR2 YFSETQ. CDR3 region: CASSFGWTDYEQYF. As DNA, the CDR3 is TGCGCCAGCAGCTTTGGTTGGACCGACTACGAGCAGTACTTC. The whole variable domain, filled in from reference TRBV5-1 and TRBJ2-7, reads KAGVTQTPRYLIKTRGQQVTLSCSPISGHRSVSWYQQTPGQGLQFLFEYFSETQRNKGNFPGRFSGRQFSNSRSEMNVSTLELGDSALYLCASSFGWTDYEQYFGPGTRLTVT.

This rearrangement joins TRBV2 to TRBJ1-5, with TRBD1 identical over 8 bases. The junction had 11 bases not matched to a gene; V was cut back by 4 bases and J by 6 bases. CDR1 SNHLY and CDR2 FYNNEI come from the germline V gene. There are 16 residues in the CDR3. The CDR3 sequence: CASSGGKDREGQPQHF. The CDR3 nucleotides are TGTGCCAGCAGTGGGGGTAAGGACAGGGAGGGTCAGCCCCAGCATTTT.